The clone carrying this T cell receptor beta chain has just one count. This specimen comes from a study of blood T cell repertoires in COVID-19. Study summary: Some COVID-19 samples were acute and others convalescent; all came from the United States, Italy and Spain. PBMCs, B-cell-depleted T cells, or T cells were the source of the cDNA or gDNA that made up the material.

Per the authors' pipeline: By means of reference gene primer amplification, nucleated cell counts were estimated. Profiling relied on immunoSEQ multiplex PCR, and the TCRdb table lists in-frame clones only, not all of them. That table is the source of V, J and clone size, and D and trimming were worked out from the DNA. The sample contains tens of thousands of clones, about 80% of which appear only once. The source of this sequence is a man aged 65 to 79 with active or convalescent COVID-19. The sample consisted of peripheral blood.

The CDR3 DNA reads TGCGCCAGCAGTGAAGGACTAGCGCCCAATACGCAGTATTTT. This sequence encodes CASSEGLAPNTQYF. V is TRBV10-1 and J is TRBJ2-3, with 9 bases identical to TRBD2. Germline loops: CDR1 WNHNN, CDR2 SYGVQD (reference sequence). V shed 3 bases, J shed 7 bases, and the junction held 5 bases outside the gene matches. There are 14 residues in the CDR3.